In its sample, the clone carrying this T cell receptor beta chain is medium-sized. Its antigen is not identified. The germline V and J ends were trimmed by 6 bases and 4 bases, with 13 bases remaining between them. The CDR3 loop spans 14 amino acids. CDR1 SEHNR and CDR2 FQNEAQ come from the germline V gene (reference sequence). These data belong to a study of early T cells in non-severe SARS-CoV-2 infection. About the study: RNA in bulk from unsorted whole blood was sequenced, and chains were unpaired. Study results and limitations: Matching results from VDJdb favored anti-spike CD8 responses, leaving private and CD4 specificities undetected.

Unique molecular identifiers were added to individual cDNA molecules. From the 5' RACE reads, TCRdb called clonotypes with MiXCR, one entry per CDR3 protein. Of roughly 8,500 distinct CDR3 sequences listed, 4% to 5.5% are singletons. Sequenced input: whole blood. The gene calls are TRBV7-9 and TRBJ2-1; a weak D match, TRBD2 (6 bases). This sequence originates from an adult who was a healthcare worker with PCR-confirmed SARS-CoV-2 infection or an uninfected control (not recorded which). In DNA form, the CDR3 reads TGTGCCAGCAGTATCCCTCGGGGGTACAATGAGCAGTTCTTC. It translates to CASSIPRGYNEQFF.